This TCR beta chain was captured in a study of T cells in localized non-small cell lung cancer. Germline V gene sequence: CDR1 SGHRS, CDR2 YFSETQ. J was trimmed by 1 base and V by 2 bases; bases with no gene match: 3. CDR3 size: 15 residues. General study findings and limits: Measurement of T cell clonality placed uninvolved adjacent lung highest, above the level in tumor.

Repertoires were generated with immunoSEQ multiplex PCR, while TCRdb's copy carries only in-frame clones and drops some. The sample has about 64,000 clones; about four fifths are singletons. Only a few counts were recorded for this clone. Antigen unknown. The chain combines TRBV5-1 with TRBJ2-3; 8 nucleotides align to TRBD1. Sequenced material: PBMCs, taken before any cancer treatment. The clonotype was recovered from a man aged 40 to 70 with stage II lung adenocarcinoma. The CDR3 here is CASSFTGGGTDTQYF. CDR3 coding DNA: TGCGCCAGCAGCTTCACAGGGGGTGGCACAGATACGCAGTATTTT.